The present T cell receptor (beta chain) was sequenced within a study of blood T cell repertoires in COVID-19. Study-wide context: PBMCs, B-cell-depleted T cells, or T cells were the source of the cDNA or gDNA that made up the material.

Only in-frame clones appear in the TCRdb table, and some are missing; sequencing was by immunoSEQ multiplex PCR. The sample holds some 100,000 clones; around 85% are singletons and the top ten take roughly 2.7%. The V segment lost 7 bases and the J segment 4 bases; nucleotides outside the gene matches: 5. Germline V gene sequence: CDR1 SGHRS, CDR2 YFSETQ. The CDR3 loop spans 14 amino acids. Sequencing used PBMCs or T cells enriched from blood (not recorded which). This sequence was found in a woman aged 50 to 60 who had recovered from COVID-19. V and J are TRBV5-1 and TRBJ1-4; 9 nucleotides agree with TRBD1. The CDR3 region is CASEPGQGNEKLFF. The DNA of the CDR3 is TGCGCCAGCGAACCGGGACAGGGTAATGAAAAACTGTTTTTT. Full variable domain (missing parts from reference TRBV5-1 and TRBJ1-4): KAGVTQTPRYLIKTRGQQVTLSCSPISGHRSVSWYQQTPGQGLQFLFEYFSETQRNKGNFPGRFSGRQFSNSRSEMNVSTLELGDSALYLCASEPGQGNEKLFFGSGTQLSVL.